This T cell receptor beta chain was captured by sequencing in a study of T cell changes during pregnancy in multiple sclerosis. This CDR3 has 14 residues. Germline lookup yields CDR1 SGHTS and CDR2 YDEGEE. The V end was cut by 1 base, the J end by 11 bases, with 18 bases between. In its sample, this clone was seen once. Sequenced by immunoSEQ multiplex PCR; TCRdb stores in-frame clones only, minus some. In the table there are approximately 83,000 clones, approximately 92% of which are singletons. Sequenced material: peripheral blood, taken in the first trimester of pregnancy. The genes are TRBV5-8 and TRBJ1-1, with D maybe TRBD1 (5 bases). The clonotype originates from a female donor with multiple sclerosis, enrolled in a pregnancy study. The CDR3 reads CASSLLSGPTPAFF. The CDR3 DNA reads TGTGCCAGCAGCTTGTTATCAGGGCCCACCCCGGCTTTCTTT.